Below, 24 T cell receptor beta chains from the same sample are listed, as sequenced in a study of T cell changes during pregnancy in multiple sclerosis. Only in-frame clones appear in the TCRdb table, and some are missing; sequencing was by immunoSEQ multiplex PCR. This repertoire shows tens of thousands of clones, under 90% found once; its top ten account for 9.5%. Sequences were derived from peripheral blood, sampled after pregnancy. These receptors all come from a female donor in good health, enrolled as a control in a pregnancy study.

CDR3 in DNA: TGCGCCAGCAGCAACTCAATCTCTGGAAACACCATATATTTT. Translated, it gives CASSNSISGNTIYF. The rearrangement joins TRBV5-1 to TRBJ1-3, with D unclear. Germline V gene sequence: CDR1 SGHRS, CDR2 YFSETQ. V lost 4 bases, J lost 0 bases, and 8 bases lay in between. CDR3 length equals 14 residues.

V is TRBV11-1 and J is TRBJ2-7; 7 bases line up with TRBD2. J lost 2 bases, V lost 5 bases, and 6 bases had no gene match. Germline V gives CDR1 SGHAT, CDR2 FQDESV (reference sequence). The CDR3 totals 14 residues. The CDR3, as DNA: TGTGCCAGCAGCCCTCCTGGGGGGGCCTACGAGCAGTACTTC. Its translation is CASSPPGGAYEQYF. Based on the CDR3 plus reference TRBV11-1 and TRBJ2-7, the full variable domain is EAEVAQSPRYKITEKSQAVAFWCDPISGHATLYWYRQILGQGPELLVQFQDESVVDDSQLPKDRFSAERLKGVDSTLKIQPAELGDSAMYLCASSPPGGAYEQYFGPGTRLTVT.

The rearrangement links TRBV4-3 to TRBJ1-1; D might be TRBD1 (6 bases). CDR3 size: 16 residues. The germline V gene encodes CDR1 LGHNA and CDR2 YSLEER. Between the trimmed V and J ends, which lost 1 base and 8 bases, there was a span of 20 bases. The CDR3 sequence: CASSQVALWDTHEAFF. The CDR3, as DNA: TGCGCCAGCAGCCAAGTAGCTCTCTGGGACACTCACGAAGCTTTCTTT.

This rearrangement joins TRBV4-1 to TRBJ1-5; 9 bases are a match to TRBD1. The germline V gene encodes CDR1 MGHRA and CDR2 YSYEKL. The V segment lost 0 bases and the J segment 4 bases; nucleotides outside the gene matches: 4. CDR3 size: 16 residues. The CDR3 coding sequence is TGCGCCAGCAGCCAAGATCGGACAGGGGCAAATCAGCCCCAGCATTTT. As protein: CASSQDRTGANQPQHF.

The chain couples TRBV5-1 to TRBJ2-1, with 10 bases lining up with TRBD2. The V segment lost 1 base and the J segment 7 bases; nucleotides outside the gene matches: 11. The CDR3 loop spans 17 amino acids. Germline assignment: CDR1 SGHRS and CDR2 YFSETQ. CDR3 nucleotide sequence: TGCGCCAGCAGCTTGAAGAGACTAGCGGGCTCTACGAATGAGCAGTTCTTC. Protein: CASSLKRLAGSTNEQFF.

This chain links TRBV13 with TRBJ2-2; D is perhaps TRBD1 (6 bases). Germline V CDR1 and CDR2: PRHDT, FYEKMQ (reference sequence). V was shortened by 6 bases and J by 2 bases, with 13 bases between the two germline ends. The CDR3 runs 15 residues. CDR3 nucleotide sequence: TGTGCCAGCAGACCTGAACAGGGAAACACCGGGGAGCTGTTTTTT. Encoded protein: CASRPEQGNTGELFF.

In nucleotides, the CDR3 is TGTGCCAGCGCAGGGGGGAACACCGGGGAGCTGTTTTTT. It is translated as CASAGGNTGELFF. The V call is TRBV6-5, the J call TRBJ2-2; 7 nucleotides match TRBD1. After removal of 8 bases from V and 1 base from J, the junction contained 1 base not matched to a gene. Per the germline V gene, CDR1 is MNHEY and CDR2 is SVGAGI. This CDR3 comprises 13 residues.

The V gene is TRBV7-2, the J gene TRBJ2-3; D gene uncertain. V was cut by 6 bases and J by 5 bases, with 6 bases left in between. There are 11 residues in the CDR3. Germline CDR1 reads SGHTA; CDR2 reads FQGNSA. CDR3 sequence: CASRLLDTQYF. In DNA, the CDR3 is TGTGCCAGCAGACTACTAGATACGCAGTATTTT. The full variable domain, with the rest looked up from reference TRBV7-2 and TRBJ2-3, is GAGVSQSPSNKVTEKGKDVELRCDPISGHTALYWYRQSLGQGLEFLIYFQGNSAPDKSGLPSDRFSAERTGGSVSTLTIQRTQQEDSAVYLCASRLLDTQYFGPGTRLTVL.

The rearrangement joins TRBV29-1 to TRBJ2-3; 8 bases align to TRBD1. This CDR3 is built from 12 residues. The junction had 0 bases not matched to a gene; V was cut back by 6 bases and J by 1 base. CDR1 is SQVTM, CDR2 ANQGSEA, per germline. The CDR3 coding sequence is TGCAGCGTGGGACAGGGCACAGATACGCAGTATTTT. This codes for CSVGQGTDTQYF.

This chain connects TRBV14 to TRBJ1-2; D remains unclear. CDR3 size: 15 residues. The V gene's germline CDR1 is SGHDN and CDR2 FVKESK. V was cut by 0 bases and J by 8 bases, with 16 bases left in between. The CDR3 DNA is TGTGCCAGCAGCCAAGATAAGCGGGCCCCTTGGGGCTACACCTTC. Protein sequence: CASSQDKRAPWGYTF.

This rearrangement joins TRBV19 to TRBJ1-1; a weak D match, TRBD1 (5 bases). The CDR3 sequence is 15 residues long. V was trimmed by 3 bases and J by 1 base, leaving 12 bases between them. Germline lookup yields CDR1 LNHDA and CDR2 SQIVND (reference sequence). The CDR3 DNA is TGTGCCAGTAGTATCTGGGTAGGGGCGAACACTGAAGCTTTCTTT. It translates to CASSIWVGANTEAFF.

This chain links TRBV19 with TRBJ1-1; 7 nucleotides agree with TRBD1. The V gene's germline CDR1 is LNHDA and CDR2 SQIVND (reference sequence). The CDR3 has 15 residues. V lost 5 bases to trimming and J lost 5 bases; unmatched junction nucleotides: 11. CDR3: CASSGRQGGRTEAFF. CDR3 sequence (DNA): TGTGCCAGTAGTGGCCGACAGGGTGGGCGAACTGAAGCTTTCTTT.

This clone was recorded once. The chain has TRBV5-6 and TRBJ1-2; D not certain. The V end lost 4 bases, the J end lost 6 bases, and 13 bases lay between the germline ends. Germline CDR1 SGHDT, CDR2 YYEEEE. CDR3 length equals 13 residues. As DNA, the CDR3 is TGTGCCAGCAGCACCACAGAAATTAATGGCTACACCTTC. Translating it yields CASSTTEINGYTF.

The V and J genes are TRBV5-4 and TRBJ2-2, with D maybe TRBD2 (7 bases). Germline CDR1 and CDR2: SGHNT and YYREEE (reference sequence). Trimming removed 0 bases at V and 6 bases at J, with 18 bases between. The CDR3 spans 17 residues. The DNA for the CDR3 is TGTGCCAGCAGCTTGGCCAGGGGAGGGGGATCCCCCGGGGAGCTGTTTTTT. Its protein product is CASSLARGGGSPGELFF. Full variable domain (outside the CDR3, taken from reference TRBV5-4 and TRBJ2-2): ETGVTQSPTHLIKTRGQQVTLRCSSQSGHNTVSWYQQALGQGPQFIFQYYREEENGRGNFPPRFSGLQFPNYSSELNVNALELDDSALYLCASSLARGGGSPGELFFGEGSRLTVL.

The rearrangement joins TRBV13 to TRBJ1-2, with D possibly TRBD1 on 5 matching bases. CDR1 is PRHDT, CDR2 FYEKMQ, per germline (reference sequence). V lost 5 bases, J lost 5 bases, and 18 bases lay in between. The CDR3 sequence is 15 residues long. The DNA for the CDR3 is TGTGCCAGCAGCCTCGGGACTAGCCTTAGTTATGGCTACACCTTC. As protein: CASSLGTSLSYGYTF.

The chain employs TRBV5-6 and TRBJ1-1; D not certain. Germline assignment: CDR1 SGHDT and CDR2 YYEEEE. V lost 0 bases and J 1 base, leaving 4 bases between the germline ends. There are 13 residues in the CDR3. CDR3 nucleotides: TGTGCCAGCAGCTTGGGAGGGAACACTGAAGCTTTCTTT. Amino acids: CASSLGGNTEAFF.

A few counts support this clone. This sequence joins TRBV19 and TRBJ2-7, with a weak D call TRBD1 (6 bases). In germline, CDR1 is LNHDA, CDR2 SQIVND (reference sequence). Trimming removed 6 bases from V and 6 bases from J, with 15 bases in between. This CDR3 comprises 13 residues. The CDR3 loop reads CASRTTGSGEQYF. DNA of the CDR3: TGTGCCAGTAGAACCACAGGGTCCGGCGAGCAGTACTTC.

V gene TRBV7-9 combines with J gene TRBJ2-7; unclear D gene. The CDR3 is 12 residues long. V lost 5 bases and J lost 0, with 5 bases in between. Germline V lookup: CDR1 SEHNR, CDR2 FQNEAQ (reference sequence). The CDR3 protein is CASSAHSYEQYF. DNA of the CDR3: TGTGCCAGCAGCGCGCACTCCTACGAGCAGTACTTC.

The chain carries TRBV5-4 and TRBJ2-1, with 7 bases fitting TRBD2. V shed 9 bases and J 5 bases; nucleotides not matched to a gene: 17. This CDR3 comprises 16 residues. The germline CDR1 and CDR2 sequences are SGHNT and YYREEE (reference sequence). The CDR3 loop is CATFQSAWEGHNEQFF. The DNA for the CDR3 is TGTGCCACCTTTCAGAGCGCGTGGGAGGGCCACAATGAGCAGTTCTTC.

The chain recombines TRBV14 with TRBJ2-5, with a possible D match to TRBD2 (6 bases). This CDR3 contains 19 residues. V shed 1 base and J shed 3 bases, with 24 bases lying between them. CDR1 and CDR2 (germline): SGHDN, FVKESK. As DNA, the CDR3 is TGTGCCAGCAGCCAAGTTCGTCCGTCTGGACTAAAGGGAGAAGAGACCCAGTACTTC. Protein sequence: CASSQVRPSGLKGEETQYF.

This sequence joins TRBV5-1 and TRBJ1-4; 7 nucleotides line up with TRBD1. CDR1 is SGHRS and CDR2 is YFSETQ in the germline V gene. The CDR3 contains 18 residues. V lost 4 bases, J lost 0 bases, and 12 bases stayed unmatched. Here the CDR3 DNA reads TGCGCCAGCAGCGACCACCGGGACAGATCTGCAACTAATGAAAAACTGTTTTTT. Translated, it gives CASSDHRDRSATNEKLFF.

This chain joins TRBV29-1 and TRBJ2-7; TRBD2 aligns across 8 bases. This CDR3 comprises 14 residues. Germline trimming cut 4 bases from V and 3 bases from J; bases unmatched to any gene: 8. Germline V gene lookup returns CDR1 SQVTM and CDR2 ANQGSEA. CDR3 residues: CSVGDWAGGYEQYF. DNA of the CDR3: TGCAGCGTTGGAGATTGGGCGGGAGGCTACGAGCAGTACTTC.

In DNA form, the CDR3 reads TGTGCCAGCAGTGTAGGGGCGAAGGTCGACTATGGCTACACCTTC. Its translation: CASSVGAKVDYGYTF. The chain combines TRBV6-1 with TRBJ1-2; the D gene is possibly TRBD1 (5 bases). V was pared by 4 bases and J by 3 bases, with 15 bases between. This CDR3 comprises 15 residues. Germline V gene sequence: CDR1 MNHNS, CDR2 SASEGT.

The genes are TRBV29-1 and TRBJ1-2, with D perhaps TRBD1 (6 bases). The length of the CDR3 is 12 residues. Germline-derived CDR1 and CDR2 are SQVTM and ANQGSEA. CDR3 sequence (DNA): TGCAGGGAGAAGAGACAGGATCCTCCGTGCACCTTC. It codes for CREKRQDPPCTF.